Detailed here is one TCR beta chain. These data are taken from a study of control samples from healthy donors and cancer patients. This CDR3 spans 11 amino acids. The germline gives CDR1 MNHNS, CDR2 SASEGT. V lost 3 bases, J lost 8 bases, and 7 bases lay in between. The data were produced by immunoSEQ multiplex PCR, yet TCRdb's version contains in-frame clones alone and is incomplete. This repertoire shows over 150,000 clones, approximately 94% found once; its top ten account for about 5.6%. Sequenced material: blood. The clonotype comes from a middle-aged man in good health. The chain employs TRBV6-1 and TRBJ1-2; no firm D call. CDR3 nucleotides: TGTGCCAGCAGTGATAGTTGGGGCTACACCTTC. It is translated as CASSDSWGYTF.